This record covers a single T cell receptor beta chain. Antigen unknown. The data were obtained in a study of cytomegalovirus exposure and HLA in healthy donors. Whole-study context: About 79 million unique TCRs from HLA-typed donors were held in an early data release. Study results and caveats: After further analysis at a later stage, 16,951 TCR beta sequences were associated with HLA alleles at 0.05 false discovery rate.

The PCR was carried out with 60 Vbeta primers and 13 Jbeta primers. In the authors' workflow: It was a later analysis that counted around 85 million unique TCR beta chains, of which roughly 11 million were shared. Produced via immunoSEQ multiplex PCR; TCRdb's table is partial and in-frame only. V, J and clone size derive from that table, while D and trimming were established from the DNA sequence. The repertoire includes about 180,000 clones, just under 80% of them detected once, and roughly 1.3% sits in the top ten. All the people who gave samples were healthy bone marrow donors. The CDR3 extends over 15 amino acids. V was clipped by 2 bases and J by 0 bases; unmatched bases: 4. Germline CDR1 is SGHRS and CDR2 is YFSETQ.

The TCR was taken from a man aged 30 to 45 in good health and CMV-seronegative. The J gene is TRBJ1-2, the V gene TRBV5-1, with 7 bases aligning to TRBD1. The specimen was PBMCs. The CDR3 sequence: CASSFPGQANYGYTF. DNA for the CDR3: TGCGCCAGCAGCTTCCCCGGACAGGCTAACTATGGCTACACCTTC.